This T cell receptor beta chain was documented in a study of CD8 T cells in Susac syndrome. Sequencing of TCR beta drew on CD8+ and CD4+ T cells from blood. Between the trimmed V and J ends, which lost 0 bases and 6 bases, there was a span of 8 bases. This CDR3 has 13 residues. Random hexamers were used to reverse transcribe an amount of about 0.45 to 1 ug RNA. Amplification of TCR beta CDR3 spanned 54 Vbeta and 13 Jbeta via immunoSEQ multiplex PCR. TCRdb recomputed calls from the immunoSEQ multiplex PCR reads with MiXCR, one row per CDR3 protein. The repertoire holds around 200,000 distinct CDR3 sequences, with approximately 95% as singletons.

The rearrangement links TRBV12-3 or TRBV12-4 to TRBJ1-1; D ambiguous. The sequence derives from a human donor in good health. What was sequenced was CD4+ T cells from PBMCs. The CDR3 loop is CASSLARAAEAFF. The CDR3 DNA reads TGTGCCAGCAGTTTAGCGCGGGCCGCTGAAGCTTTCTTT.